This T cell receptor (beta chain) emerged from a study of spatial heterogeneity in lung cancer. Across the study: Available follow-up PBMC samples were sequenced, at a median of about two years post-resection.

The time point was: blood at routine non-recurrence follow-up after resection. Unsorted whole RNA samples from tumor, nontumor lung or frozen PBMC were sequenced. In the library, each TCR cDNA molecule bore its own unique molecular identifier. Via MiXCR, TCRdb re-called the 5' RACE reads, giving one row per CDR3 protein. The data hold over 35,000 distinct CDR3 sequences, with over 9.5% observed a single time. This clonotype was observed a handful of times. Its antigen is unidentified. The study, taken as a whole, reports: Ubiquitous expanded tumor TCRs were observed in blood more at resection than follow-up.

The CDR3 extends over 15 amino acids. In germline, CDR1 is SGHDT, CDR2 YYEEEE. Trimming stripped 1 base from V and 2 bases from J, with 12 bases between. The sequence came from a female donor with early-stage non-small cell lung cancer. The starting material was PBMCs, obtained at follow-up. The chain carries TRBV5-6 and TRBJ2-5; unclear D gene. The CDR3 bases are TGTGCCAGCAGCTTGAGACCGGGCCTACAAGAGACCCAGTACTTC. It translates to CASSLRPGLQETQYF.